The subject of this entry is one T cell receptor beta chain. The sample is drawn from a study of blood T cell repertoires in COVID-19. Across the whole study: Italy, Spain and the United States were the sources of the convalescent and acute COVID-19 samples. In each case, the material was cDNA or gDNA derived from T cells, B-cell-depleted T cells, or PBMCs.

Sequencing was performed with immunoSEQ multiplex PCR; in TCRdb, only in-frame clones are kept and a portion is missing. The sample includes tens of thousands of clones, about nine tenths of them seen just once. Germline-derived CDR1 and CDR2 are MDHEN and SYDVKM. V lost 9 bases to trimming and J lost 7 bases, with 15 bases between them. CDR3 length equals 12 residues. V usage is TRBV28 and J usage is TRBJ1-1; D unclear. Sequencing was performed on peripheral blood. The sequence was collected from a woman older than 75 with active COVID-19. The CDR3 sequence is CASPSSAGEAFF. The CDR3 DNA reads TGTGCCAGTCCCTCCTCAGCGGGTGAAGCTTTCTTT.